Below are 12 T cell receptor beta chains sequenced from a single sample in a study of blood T cell repertoires in COVID-19. Clones were read by immunoSEQ multiplex PCR, and TCRdb kept only the in-frame ones, dropping some. The sample lists approximately 220,000 clones, around 89% occurring once. The sequencing sample was made of PBMCs or T cells enriched from blood (not recorded which). The receptors were gathered from a man between 25 and 39 years old who had been exposed to COVID-19.

The chain combines TRBV10-3 with TRBJ2-1; 8 nucleotides agree with TRBD1. Trimming cost V 3 bases and J 8 bases; bases outside gene matches: 15. The germline V gene encodes CDR1 ENHRY and CDR2 SYGVKD. The CDR3 is 17 amino acids. The chain's CDR3 is CAISEPIPRTGRDEQFF. The CDR3 DNA sequence: TGTGCCATCAGTGAACCAATCCCCCGGACAGGGCGGGATGAGCAGTTCTTC.

The count of this clone is one. This chain links TRBV5-1 with TRBJ2-2, with 8 bases matching TRBD2. The germline V gene encodes CDR1 SGHRS and CDR2 YFSETQ. Germline trimming cut 4 bases from V and 2 bases from J; bases unmatched to any gene: 4. CDR3 length equals 15 residues. The CDR3 DNA follows: TGCGCCAGCAGCCTTAGCGGGGACAACACCGGGGAGCTGTTTTTT. Translated, it gives CASSLSGDNTGELFF.

V is TRBV6-4 and J is TRBJ2-3, with 11 bases that match TRBD2. In germline, CDR1 is MRHNA, CDR2 SNTAGT. V was clipped by 6 bases and J by 2 bases; unmatched bases: 4. This CDR3 spans 15 amino acids. CDR3 residues: CASSLTSGVTDTQYF. CDR3 DNA sequence: TGTGCCAGCAGCCTGACTAGCGGGGTCACAGATACGCAGTATTTT.

V and J are TRBV5-5 and TRBJ1-3; D remains ambiguous. Per the germline V gene, CDR1 is SGHKS and CDR2 is YYEKEE (reference sequence). The V end lost 2 bases, the J end lost 0 bases, and 9 bases lay between the germline ends. The CDR3 has 15 amino acids. The CDR3 spells CASSFAAISGNTIYF. Here the CDR3 DNA reads TGTGCCAGCAGCTTCGCGGCGATCTCTGGAAACACCATATATTTT.

V usage is TRBV2 and J usage is TRBJ2-2; TRBD2 agrees at 9 bases. This CDR3 is 14 amino acids long. Germline V CDR1 and CDR2: SNHLY, FYNNEI. V lost 8 bases to trimming and J lost 5 bases; unmatched junction nucleotides: 6. CDR3 sequence: CASVTRGGTGELFF. The CDR3 nucleotides read TGTGCCAGCGTCACGCGGGGGGGGACCGGGGAGCTGTTTTTT.

CDR3 coding DNA: TGCGCCAGCAGCTTGGACCGCGGGGGCAGTTGGAATGAGCAGTTCTTC. Its translation is CASSLDRGGSWNEQFF. The chain couples TRBV5-1 to TRBJ2-1; TRBD2 might be the D (7 bases). V was shortened by 0 bases and J by 7 bases, with 17 bases between the two germline ends. The CDR3 runs 16 residues. Germline CDR1 reads SGHRS; CDR2 reads YFSETQ.

This clone appeared a few times. The chain uses TRBV7-3 and TRBJ2-2; D is uncertain. Trimming left V 5 bases short and J 2 bases short, with 9 bases between. Germline values: CDR1 SGHTA, CDR2 FQGTGA. CDR3 length: 14 amino acids. The DNA of the CDR3 is TGTGCCAGCAGCACATCGCACAACACCGGGGAGCTGTTTTTT. This encodes CASSTSHNTGELFF.

The rearrangement links TRBV19 to TRBJ1-1; 7 bases map to TRBD1. Germline V CDR1 and CDR2: LNHDA, SQIVND (reference sequence). This CDR3 region has 13 residues. V gave up 3 bases and J gave up 10 bases; unmatched junction bases: 8. The CDR3 DNA reads TGTGCCAGTAGTATTAGGGGACAGACGGGAGCTTTCTTT. It encodes CASSIRGQTGAFF.

The chain recombines TRBV27 with TRBJ2-7; no clear D gene. The V gene lost 6 bases and the J gene lost 1 base, with 10 bases spanning the gap. The CDR3 covers 13 residues. Germline CDR1 MNHEY, CDR2 SMNVEV (reference sequence). The chain's CDR3 is CASSLAGSYEQYF. DNA of the CDR3: TGTGCCAGCAGCCTCGCCGGGTCCTACGAGCAGTACTTC.

CDR3 region: CASSISGGASVEQYF. CDR3 sequence (DNA): TGTGCCAGCAGCATTAGCGGGGGGGCCAGTGTCGAGCAGTACTTC. The chain links TRBV13 to TRBJ2-7; 11 nucleotides line up with TRBD2. Unmatched junction bases numbered 9, after V lost 5 bases and J lost 6 bases. Germline values: CDR1 PRHDT, CDR2 FYEKMQ (reference sequence). The CDR3 has 15 amino acids.

The J gene is TRBJ2-5, the V gene TRBV27; the D gene is possibly TRBD1 (7 bases). This CDR3 contains 19 residues. Germline V gene lookup returns CDR1 MNHEY and CDR2 SMNVEV (reference sequence). V lost 0 bases to trimming and J lost 5 bases, with 25 bases between them. The CDR3 nucleotides are TGTGCCAGCAGTTTATCTCGACTTGTAGGCCCAGGGGGGATGGAGACCCAGTACTTC. This encodes CASSLSRLVGPGGMETQYF.

In DNA, the CDR3 is TGTGCCAGCAGTTTGGCAAACACCATATATTTT. Translated, it gives CASSLANTIYF. This chain joins TRBV12-3 or TRBV12-4 and TRBJ1-3; D gene uncertain. Trimming took off 3 bases at V and 6 bases at J, with 3 bases between the two ends. The CDR3 runs 11 residues.